One sample yielded the 13 T cell receptor beta chains listed below, sequenced in a study of cytomegalovirus exposure and HLA in healthy donors. Primers: 60 Vbeta forward and 13 Jbeta reverse. The data were produced by immunoSEQ multiplex PCR, yet TCRdb's version contains in-frame clones alone and is incomplete. The sample consists of 150,000 to 200,000 clones, more than 60% of them appearing once. Sequenced sample: PBMCs. These receptors came from a man between 18 and 35 years old in good health and CMV-seropositive.

The rearrangement links TRBV7-3 to TRBJ2-7; the D is unclear. The CDR3 contains 16 residues. V dropped 1 base and J dropped 5 bases, with 18 bases sitting between them. Per germline, CDR1 SGHTA and CDR2 FQGTGA. The CDR3 DNA sequence: TGTGCCAGCAGCTTAAGGGCTACTGGTATATTCCACGAGCAGTACTTC. It yields the protein CASSLRATGIFHEQYF.

J is TRBJ2-1 and V is TRBV6-1, with TRBD1 identical over 7 bases. Germline trimming cut 8 bases from V and 3 bases from J; bases unmatched to any gene: 4. The V gene's germline CDR1 is MNHNS and CDR2 SASEGT. The CDR3 is made up of 13 amino acids. The CDR3 reads CASQTGSYNEQFF. Written as DNA, the CDR3 is TGTGCCAGCCAGACAGGGAGCTACAATGAGCAGTTCTTC.

The chain joins TRBV6-5 to TRBJ1-1; 8 nucleotides align to TRBD1. After removal of 7 bases from V and 4 bases from J, the junction contained 8 bases not matched to a gene. CDR1 and CDR2 from the germline V gene are MNHEY and SVGAGI. The CDR3 has 14 amino acids. CDR3 in DNA: TGTGCCAGCACCAGGACAGGGCGGGGCACTGAAGCTTTCTTT. It translates to CASTRTGRGTEAFF.

This clone showed up just once. V usage is TRBV2 and J usage is TRBJ1-3; 7 bases fit TRBD1. This CDR3 comprises 14 residues. The germline V gene encodes CDR1 SNHLY and CDR2 FYNNEI. The V gene end was trimmed by 4 bases and the J gene end by 7 bases; junction bases not matched to a gene: 7. The CDR3 is CASSAEGAINTIYF. In DNA, the CDR3 is TGTGCCAGCAGTGCTGAGGGGGCAATCAACACCATATATTTT.

The chain links TRBV10-1 to TRBJ2-1; the D gene is possibly TRBD2 (5 bases). V lost 7 bases to trimming and J lost 4 bases, with 17 bases between them. CDR3 length: 15 amino acids. Per germline, CDR1 WNHNN and CDR2 SYGVQD (reference sequence). In DNA form, the CDR3 reads TGCGCCAGCAACCAACTAGTGCCCTTTTACAATGAGCAGTTCTTC. Encoded protein: CASNQLVPFYNEQFF.

V gene TRBV28 combines with J gene TRBJ2-2; 12 bases are shared with TRBD1. J gave up 7 bases and V 2 bases, and 5 bases lay outside the gene matches. Germline V CDR1 and CDR2: MDHEN, SYDVKM. This CDR3 contains 16 residues. Written as DNA, the CDR3 is TGTGCCAGCAGTTTAACGGGACAGGGGGCCGGCGGGGAGCTGTTTTTT. Translating it yields CASSLTGQGAGGELFF.

CDR3 in DNA: TGTGCCAGCAGTTTTCGGGGAGCGGGAGGGAACATTCAGTACTTC. Translated: CASSFRGAGGNIQYF. The rearrangement joins TRBV6-6 to TRBJ2-4; 10 nucleotides match TRBD2. Germline CDR1 reads MNHNY; CDR2 reads SVGAGI (reference sequence). CDR3 size: 15 residues. The ends lost 4 bases at V and 7 bases at J; junction bases unmatched: 7.

The genes are TRBV5-1 and TRBJ1-2; 12 nucleotides match TRBD1. After removal of 3 bases from V and 8 bases from J, the junction contained 11 bases not matched to a gene. In germline, CDR1 is SGHRS, CDR2 YFSETQ. The CDR3 sequence is 16 residues long. CDR3 coding DNA: TGCGCCAGCAGCTCCAGCGGGGACAGGGGGCGTCAGGGCTACACCTTC. Translating it yields CASSSSGDRGRQGYTF.

The CDR3 loop reads CASTHSGGQPQHF. The CDR3 nucleotides read TGTGCCAGCACTCACTCGGGGGGTCAGCCCCAGCATTTT. The chain uses TRBV6-5 and TRBJ1-5, with D possibly TRBD1 on 5 matching bases. V lost 7 bases and J lost 6, with 13 bases in between. CDR3 size: 13 residues. The germline CDR1 and CDR2 sequences are MNHEY and SVGAGI.

The chain employs TRBV9 and TRBJ2-3, with 8 bases lining up with TRBD2. There are 16 residues in the CDR3. CDR1 is SGDLS and CDR2 is YYNGEE in the germline V gene. J lost 0 bases, V lost 3 bases, and 6 bases had no gene match. The CDR3 reads CASSATRGASTDTQYF. In DNA form, the CDR3 reads TGTGCCAGCAGCGCTACGCGGGGGGCTAGCACAGATACGCAGTATTTT. Filled out from reference TRBV9 and TRBJ2-3, the complete variable domain reads DSGVTQTPKHLITATGQRVTLRCSPRSGDLSVYWYQQSLDQGLQFLIQYYNGEERAKGNILERFSAQQFPDLHSELNLSSLELGDSALYFCASSATRGASTDTQYFGPGTRLTVL.

The chain combines TRBV5-4 with TRBJ2-1; D ambiguous. Trimming stripped 4 bases from V and 5 bases from J, with 16 bases between. Germline V gene data show CDR1 as SGHNT and CDR2 as YYREEE (reference sequence). CDR3 size: 15 residues. CDR3 coding DNA: TGTGCCAGCAGCGCGCAAATCGGAGTGGACAATGAGCAGTTCTTC. Translation gives CASSAQIGVDNEQFF.

CDR3: CASSPRGPYNEQFF. CDR3 in DNA: TGTGCCAGTAGTCCGCGGGGCCCGTACAATGAGCAGTTCTTC. V usage is TRBV19 and J usage is TRBJ2-1; D is possibly TRBD2 (6 bases). Germline V gene data show CDR1 as LNHDA and CDR2 as SQIVND (reference sequence). CDR3 size: 14 residues. Trimming removed 5 bases from V and 4 bases from J, with 12 bases in between.

This clone appeared a single time. The chain couples TRBV18 to TRBJ2-1; the match to TRBD2 covers 10 bases. Trimming cost V 3 bases and J 3 bases; bases outside gene matches: 8. The CDR3 loop spans 17 amino acids. Looked up from germline, CDR1 is KGHSH and CDR2 is LQKENI. The CDR3 DNA follows: TGTGCCAGCTCACCGTATCTAGCGGGAGTCAACTACAATGAGCAGTTCTTC. It specifies CASSPYLAGVNYNEQFF. Full variable domain (rest looked up from reference TRBV18 and TRBJ2-1): NAGVMQNPRHLVRRRGQEARLRCSPMKGHSHVYWYRQLPEEGLKFMVYLQKENIIDESGMPKERFSAEFPKEGPSILRIQQVVRGDSAAYFCASSPYLAGVNYNEQFFGPGTRLTVL.